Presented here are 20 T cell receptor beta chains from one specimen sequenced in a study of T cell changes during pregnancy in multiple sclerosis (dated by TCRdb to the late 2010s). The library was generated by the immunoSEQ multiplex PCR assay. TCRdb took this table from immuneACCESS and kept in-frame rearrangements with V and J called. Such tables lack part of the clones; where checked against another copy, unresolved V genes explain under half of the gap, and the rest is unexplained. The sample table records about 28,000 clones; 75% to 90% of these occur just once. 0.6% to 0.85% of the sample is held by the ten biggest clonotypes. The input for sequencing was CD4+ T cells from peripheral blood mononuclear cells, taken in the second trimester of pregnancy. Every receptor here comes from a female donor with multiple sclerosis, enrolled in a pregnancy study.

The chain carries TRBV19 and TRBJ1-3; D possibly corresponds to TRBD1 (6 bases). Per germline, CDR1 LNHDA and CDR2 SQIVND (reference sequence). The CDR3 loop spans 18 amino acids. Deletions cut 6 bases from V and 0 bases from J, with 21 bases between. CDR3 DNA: TGTGCCAGTAGGGACCCCTCCGGACAGCTACTCTCTGGAAACACCATATATTTT. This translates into CASRDPSGQLLSGNTIYF.

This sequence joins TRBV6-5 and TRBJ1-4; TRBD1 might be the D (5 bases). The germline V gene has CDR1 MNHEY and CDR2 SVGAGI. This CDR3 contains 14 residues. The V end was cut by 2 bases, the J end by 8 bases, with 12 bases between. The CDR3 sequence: CASSYGGAREKLFF. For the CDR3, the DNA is TGTGCCAGCAGTTACGGAGGGGCGCGCGAAAAACTGTTTTTT.

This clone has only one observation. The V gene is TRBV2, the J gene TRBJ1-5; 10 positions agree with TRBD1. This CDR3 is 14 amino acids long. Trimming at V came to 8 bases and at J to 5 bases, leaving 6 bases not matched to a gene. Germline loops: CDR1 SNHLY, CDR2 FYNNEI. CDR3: CASAGTGAYQPQHF. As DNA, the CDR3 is TGTGCCAGCGCCGGGACAGGGGCTTATCAGCCCCAGCATTTT.

The CDR3 loop is CASSTLRDFRDTQYF. The DNA of the CDR3 is TGTGCCAGTAGTACACTCCGGGACTTTAGAGATACGCAGTATTTT. The V and J genes are TRBV19 and TRBJ2-3, with D perhaps matching TRBD2 (6 bases). The germline gives CDR1 LNHDA, CDR2 SQIVND (reference sequence). With 4 bases removed from V and 5 bases from J, the gap between germline ends came to 16 bases. The CDR3 totals 15 residues.

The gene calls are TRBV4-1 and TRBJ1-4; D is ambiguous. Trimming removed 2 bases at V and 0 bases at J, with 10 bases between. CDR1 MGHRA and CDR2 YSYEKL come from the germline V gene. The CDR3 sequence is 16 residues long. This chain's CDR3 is CASSQRRASTNEKLFF. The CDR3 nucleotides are TGCGCCAGCAGCCAAAGGCGGGCCTCAACTAATGAAAAACTGTTTTTT.

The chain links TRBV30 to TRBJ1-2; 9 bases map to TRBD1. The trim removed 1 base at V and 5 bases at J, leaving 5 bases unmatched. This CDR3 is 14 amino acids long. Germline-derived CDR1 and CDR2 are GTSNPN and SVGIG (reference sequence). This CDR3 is CAWSDGQGSYGYTF. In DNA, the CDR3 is TGTGCCTGGAGTGACGGACAGGGGTCTTATGGCTACACCTTC. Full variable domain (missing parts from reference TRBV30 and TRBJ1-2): SQTIHQWPATLVQPVGSPLSLECTVEGTSNPNLYWYRQAAGRGLQLLFYSVGIGQISSEVPQNLSASRPQDRQFILSSKKLLLSDSGFYLCAWSDGQGSYGYTFGSGTRLTVV.

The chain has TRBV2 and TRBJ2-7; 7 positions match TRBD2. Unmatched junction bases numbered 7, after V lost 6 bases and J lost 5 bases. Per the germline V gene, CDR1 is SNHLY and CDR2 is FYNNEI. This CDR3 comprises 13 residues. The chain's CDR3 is CASRGGGAHEQYF. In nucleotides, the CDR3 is TGTGCCAGCAGGGGCGGGGGTGCCCACGAGCAGTACTTC.

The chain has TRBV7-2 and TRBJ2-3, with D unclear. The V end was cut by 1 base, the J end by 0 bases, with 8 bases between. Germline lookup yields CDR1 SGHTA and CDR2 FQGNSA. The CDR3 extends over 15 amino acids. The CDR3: CASSLDFGSTDTQYF. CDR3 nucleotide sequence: TGTGCCAGCAGCTTAGACTTTGGTAGCACAGATACGCAGTATTTT.

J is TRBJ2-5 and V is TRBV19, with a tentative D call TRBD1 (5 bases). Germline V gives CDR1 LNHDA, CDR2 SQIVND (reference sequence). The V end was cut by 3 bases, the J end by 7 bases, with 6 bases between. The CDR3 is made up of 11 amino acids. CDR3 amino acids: CASSIQGTQYF. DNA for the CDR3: TGTGCCAGTAGTATCCAGGGGACCCAGTACTTC.

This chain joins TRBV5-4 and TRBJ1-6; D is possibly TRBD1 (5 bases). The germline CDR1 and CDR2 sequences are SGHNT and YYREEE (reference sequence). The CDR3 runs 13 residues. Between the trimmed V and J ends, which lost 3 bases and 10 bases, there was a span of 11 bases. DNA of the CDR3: TGTGCCAGCAGCTCGGGGGGGGGATCACCCCTCCACTTT. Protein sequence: CASSSGGGSPLHF.

The chain's CDR3 is CASSSLQDRADNYGYTF. Here the CDR3 DNA reads TGTGCCAGCAGCTCTCTACAAGACAGGGCTGATAACTATGGCTACACCTTC. The chain links TRBV7-2 to TRBJ1-2, with 7 nucleotides matching TRBD1. The CDR3 totals 17 residues. CDR1 and CDR2 (germline): SGHTA, FQGNSA. After removal of 4 bases from V and 1 base from J, the junction contained 12 bases not matched to a gene.

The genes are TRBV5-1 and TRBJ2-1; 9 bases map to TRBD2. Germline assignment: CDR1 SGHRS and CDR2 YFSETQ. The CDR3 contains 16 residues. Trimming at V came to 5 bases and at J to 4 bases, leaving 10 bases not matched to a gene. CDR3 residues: CASSRTSVGPYNEQFF. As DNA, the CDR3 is TGCGCCAGCAGTCGGACTAGCGTGGGGCCTTACAATGAGCAGTTCTTC.

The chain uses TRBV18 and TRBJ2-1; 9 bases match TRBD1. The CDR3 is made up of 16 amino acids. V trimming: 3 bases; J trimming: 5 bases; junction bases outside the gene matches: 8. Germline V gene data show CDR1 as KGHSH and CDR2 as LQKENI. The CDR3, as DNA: TGTGCCAGCTCACCCCGAAATGGACAGGGGAACAATGAGCAGTTCTTC. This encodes CASSPRNGQGNNEQFF.

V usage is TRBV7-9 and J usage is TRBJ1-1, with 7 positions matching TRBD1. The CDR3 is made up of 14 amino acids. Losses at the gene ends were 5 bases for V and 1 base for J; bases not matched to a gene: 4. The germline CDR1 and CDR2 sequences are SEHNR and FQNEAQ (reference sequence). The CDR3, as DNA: TGTGCCAGCAGCCGGGGACAGAGGAACACTGAAGCTTTCTTT. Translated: CASSRGQRNTEAFF.

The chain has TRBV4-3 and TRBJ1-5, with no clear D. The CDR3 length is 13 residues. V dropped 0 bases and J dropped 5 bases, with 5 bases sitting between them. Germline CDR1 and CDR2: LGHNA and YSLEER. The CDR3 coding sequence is TGCGCCAGCAGCCAAGACCTCCATCAGCCCCAGCATTTT. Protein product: CASSQDLHQPQHF.

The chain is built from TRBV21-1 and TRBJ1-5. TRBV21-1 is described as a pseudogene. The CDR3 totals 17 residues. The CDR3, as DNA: TGTGCCAGCAGCGCCAGGGAGGGTTCCAATAGCAATCAGCCCCAGCATTTT. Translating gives CASSAREGSNSNQPQHF.

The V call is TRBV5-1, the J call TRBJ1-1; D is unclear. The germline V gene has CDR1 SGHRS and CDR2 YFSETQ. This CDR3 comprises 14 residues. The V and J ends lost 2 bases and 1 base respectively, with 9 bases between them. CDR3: CASSFSRGNTEAFF. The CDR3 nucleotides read TGCGCCAGCAGCTTTTCACGGGGGAACACTGAAGCTTTCTTT.

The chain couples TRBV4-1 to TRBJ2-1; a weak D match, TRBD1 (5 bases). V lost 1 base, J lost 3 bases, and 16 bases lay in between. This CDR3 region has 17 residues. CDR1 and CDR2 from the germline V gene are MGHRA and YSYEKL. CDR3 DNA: TGCGCCAGCAGCCAAGGGCAGGGCCGCAAAGGCTACAATGAGCAGTTCTTC. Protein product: CASSQGQGRKGYNEQFF.

CDR3 sequence: CASSVGGTASYEQYF. The CDR3 region has the DNA TGTGCCAGCAGCGTAGGGGGGACTGCATCCTACGAGCAGTACTTC. V usage is TRBV9 and J usage is TRBJ2-7, with D tentatively TRBD2 (6 bases). V gave up 0 bases and J gave up 1 base, with 11 bases separating them. The CDR3 loop spans 15 amino acids. Per the germline V gene, CDR1 is SGDLS and CDR2 is YYNGEE.

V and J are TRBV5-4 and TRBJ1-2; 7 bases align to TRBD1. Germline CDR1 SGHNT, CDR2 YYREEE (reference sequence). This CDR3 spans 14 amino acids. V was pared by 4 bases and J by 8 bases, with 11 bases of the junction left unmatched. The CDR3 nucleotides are TGTGCCAGCAGCCCGGGACAGCACTTGGCGGGCTACACCTTC. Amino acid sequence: CASSPGQHLAGYTF.